Presented here are 2 T cell receptor delta chains from one specimen sequenced in a study of γδ T cells in repeated Plasmodium falciparum infection. TCRdb re-called the multiplex PCR reads with CATT. The profile shows some 50,000 delta-chain clones, around 1.6% of them singletons. Flow sorting of PBMC yielded separate Vgamma9/Vdelta2+ and Vdelta2-negative gammadelta T cell populations for bulk repertoire analysis. Sequencing was performed on gamma-delta T cells from blood. These TCRs come from a pool of human donors (malaria-infected and uninfected, not separated).

This clone was seen a few times. A much larger clone lies a single base off, so this may be a read error. Other DNA sequences of this sample code for an identical CDR3. The chain joins TRDV2 to TRDJ1; TRDD3 matches 8 bases. Looked up from germline, CDR1 is GEAIGNYY and CDR2 is EKD. The CDR3 length is 17 residues. This CDR3 is CARDTVGGYAYPDKLIF. CDR3 DNA sequence: TGTGCCCGTGACACCGTAGGGGGATATGCGTATCCCGATAAACTCATCTTT.

This clone was counted many times. The protein given by TCRdb reflects a much larger clone and differs at residue 5 from this DNA's translation, likely from a read error; the protein shown is the DNA's translation. The CDR3 loop reads CALGISIPTVWEYTDKLIF. CDR3 nucleotide sequence: TGTGCTCTTGGGATCTCTATTCCTACAGTGTGGGAGTACACCGATAAACTCATCTTT. The rearrangement joins TRDV1 to TRDJ1, with TRDD2 matching 7 bases. CDR1 is TSWWSYY and CDR2 is QGS in the germline V gene. CDR3 size: 19 residues. V lost 5 bases to trimming and J lost 0 bases; unmatched junction nucleotides: 18.